These 31 T cell receptor beta chains were all obtained from the same sample, sequenced in a study of blood T cell repertoires in COVID-19. Clones were read by immunoSEQ multiplex PCR, and TCRdb kept only the in-frame ones, dropping some. This sample yields about 110,000 clones, of which 69% are seen a single time; less than 6.5% belongs to the top ten. Sequenced material: peripheral blood. All receptors derive from a man older than 75 with acute or convalescent COVID-19.

This clone was counted only a few times. CDR3 DNA sequence: TGTGCCAGCAGTTTAGTAAACGAGCAGTACTTC. Protein sequence: CASSLVNEQYF. The V and J genes are TRBV28 and TRBJ2-7; D ambiguous. V lost 2 bases to trimming and J lost 5 bases, with 4 bases between them. The CDR3 runs 11 residues. Germline CDR1 and CDR2: MDHEN and SYDVKM. Based on the CDR3 plus reference TRBV28 and TRBJ2-7, the full variable domain is DVKVTQSSRYLVKRTGEKVFLECVQDMDHENMFWYRQDPGLGLRLIYFSYDVKMKEKGDIPEGYSVSREKKERFSLILESASTNQTSMYLCASSLVNEQYFGPGTRLTVT.

The V and J genes are TRBV6-8 and TRBJ1-4, with D tentatively TRBD1 (5 bases). V lost 8 bases and J lost 7, with 14 bases in between. The CDR3 contains 13 residues. CDR1 and CDR2 from the germline V gene are MNHGY and SAAAGT. The CDR3: CASLWGTLEKLFF. The CDR3 nucleotides read TGTGCCAGCCTGTGGGGCACCCTTGAAAAACTGTTTTTT.

The genes are TRBV5-4 and TRBJ2-5; a weak D match, TRBD2 (5 bases). The CDR3 runs to 15 residues. Between the trimmed V and J ends, which lost 4 bases and 2 bases, there was a span of 15 bases. CDR1 SGHNT and CDR2 YYREEE come from the germline V gene (reference sequence). CDR3 amino acids: CASSPGDASQETQYF. In DNA form, the CDR3 reads TGTGCCAGCAGCCCCGGGGATGCGAGTCAAGAGACCCAGTACTTC.

V gene TRBV28 combines with J gene TRBJ2-5; no reliable D call. Trimming stripped 1 base from V and 4 bases from J, with 7 bases between. Looked up from germline, CDR1 is MDHEN and CDR2 is SYDVKM. There are 13 residues in the CDR3. CDR3 DNA sequence: TGTGCCAGCAGTTTATACCGAGGAGAGACCCAGTACTTC. This sequence encodes CASSLYRGETQYF. Full variable domain (remainder filled in from reference TRBV28 and TRBJ2-5): DVKVTQSSRYLVKRTGEKVFLECVQDMDHENMFWYRQDPGLGLRLIYFSYDVKMKEKGDIPEGYSVSREKKERFSLILESASTNQTSMYLCASSLYRGETQYFGPGTRLLVL.

This CDR3 is CASSQGLAGQETQYF. In DNA, the CDR3 is TGTGCCAGCAGCCAAGGACTAGCGGGTCAAGAGACCCAGTACTTC. The chain recombines TRBV3-1 (or the pseudogene TRBV3-2) with TRBJ2-5; TRBD2 agrees at 10 bases. V shed 1 base, J shed 2 bases, and the junction held 1 base outside the gene matches. The CDR3 is 15 amino acids. Germline V lookup: CDR1 LGHDT, CDR2 YNNKEL (reference sequence).

The chain employs TRBV15 and TRBJ2-3; 9 nucleotides line up with TRBD1. This CDR3 has 14 amino acids. V lost 5 bases, J lost 4 bases, and 4 bases stayed unmatched. The germline V gene encodes CDR1 LNHNV and CDR2 YYDKDF (reference sequence). The CDR3 coding sequence is TGTGCCACCAGCCTGGACAGGGGCGCAGATACGCAGTATTTT. This gives the protein CATSLDRGADTQYF.

The V gene is TRBV6-2 or TRBV6-3, the J gene TRBJ1-1, with a tentative D call TRBD1 (6 bases). V shed 2 bases and J shed 5 bases, with 15 bases lying between them. There are 15 residues in the CDR3. The germline V gene encodes CDR1 MNHEY and CDR2 SVGEGT. The CDR3 region has the DNA TGTGCCAGCAGTTACGGGGGCAGGGGAGAGACTGAAGCTTTCTTT. Translated: CASSYGGRGETEAFF.

This chain joins TRBV9 and TRBJ1-6; D gene ambiguous. The V and J ends lost 4 bases and 0 bases respectively, with 8 bases between them. The CDR3 consists of 15 residues. In germline, CDR1 is SGDLS, CDR2 YYNGEE. The CDR3 DNA is TGTGCCAGCAGCCCAGAGGGCTCCTATAATTCACCCCTCCACTTT. Translating it yields CASSPEGSYNSPLHF.

For the CDR3, the DNA is TGTGCCAGCAGACCCGAGTTACTCGGACGGGAAGTGAACACCGGGGAGCTGTTTTTT. This codes for CASRPELLGREVNTGELFF. This chain connects TRBV28 to TRBJ2-2; D may be TRBD2 (5 bases). V was shortened by 6 bases and J by 1 base, with 24 bases between the two germline ends. Per germline, CDR1 MDHEN and CDR2 SYDVKM. This CDR3 has 19 residues.

The chain recombines TRBV9 with TRBJ2-1; perhaps TRBD2 as D (5 bases). V gave up 3 bases and J gave up 7 bases, with 11 bases separating them. Germline lookup yields CDR1 SGDLS and CDR2 YYNGEE. The CDR3 loop spans 13 amino acids. CDR3 bases: TGTGCCAGCAGCGCAGAACTAGGGAATGAGCAGTTCTTC. As protein: CASSAELGNEQFF.

CDR3 nucleotide sequence: TGTGCCACCAGTGATCCTTCCGTTGGGACTAGCGCCGTCGTGGATACGCAGTATTTT. Protein product: CATSDPSVGTSAVVDTQYF. The chain has TRBV24-1 and TRBJ2-3; 10 nucleotides agree with TRBD2. The CDR3 covers 19 residues. Germline CDR1 and CDR2: KGHDR and SFDVKD. V shed 3 bases, J shed 6 bases, and the junction held 17 bases outside the gene matches.

This clone was recorded once. The chain combines TRBV29-1 with TRBJ1-4; perhaps TRBD1 as D (5 bases). V gave up 4 bases and J gave up 6 bases, with 9 bases separating them. This CDR3 spans 12 amino acids. The germline V gene has CDR1 SQVTM and CDR2 ANQGSEA. The CDR3 protein is CSVGGGDEKLFF. The CDR3 bases are TGCAGCGTTGGCGGAGGGGATGAAAAACTGTTTTTT.

The chain couples TRBV3-1 (or the pseudogene TRBV3-2) to TRBJ2-6; D is perhaps TRBD1 (5 bases). The CDR3 has 17 residues. Germline V lookup: CDR1 LGHDT, CDR2 YNNKEL (reference sequence). V lost 0 bases and J lost 2, with 11 bases in between. CDR3 sequence: CASSQEKGVPGANVLTF. CDR3 DNA: TGTGCCAGCAGCCAAGAAAAAGGGGTCCCTGGGGCCAACGTCCTGACTTTC.

The V gene is TRBV6-6, the J gene TRBJ1-5; D gene ambiguous. Germline CDR1 and CDR2: MNHNY and SVGAGI (reference sequence). This CDR3 is built from 14 residues. Trimming shortened V by 6 bases and J by 3 bases, and 12 bases separated the two germline ends. CDR3 in DNA: TGTGCCAGCAGGAAGGAGGGCTACAATCAGCCCCAGCATTTT. Its translation is CASRKEGYNQPQHF.

The chain couples TRBV5-1 to TRBJ2-2; 7 nucleotides line up with TRBD2. V gave up 7 bases and J gave up 5 bases; unmatched junction bases: 5. The V gene's germline CDR1 is SGHRS and CDR2 YFSETQ. The CDR3 sequence is 13 residues long. CDR3 sequence reads: CASGPGGTGELFF. The CDR3, as DNA: TGCGCCAGCGGGCCGGGGGGTACCGGGGAGCTGTTTTTT.

This clone has just a few counts. The chain links TRBV15 to TRBJ1-1; D possibly corresponds to TRBD1 (5 bases). This CDR3 is 14 amino acids long. The V gene lost 6 bases and the J gene lost 0 bases, with 11 bases spanning the gap. Looked up from germline, CDR1 is LNHNV and CDR2 is YYDKDF (reference sequence). This chain's CDR3 is CATRLEGMNTEAFF. The CDR3 DNA sequence: TGTGCCACCAGGCTGGAGGGGATGAACACTGAAGCTTTCTTT.

J is TRBJ2-6 and V is TRBV6-6; TRBD1 might be the D (6 bases). Per the germline V gene, CDR1 is MNHNY and CDR2 is SVGAGI (reference sequence). Trimming stripped 11 bases from V and 1 base from J, with 15 bases between. This CDR3 has 15 residues. The CDR3 spells CAVFQGISGANVLTF. CDR3 nucleotides: TGTGCCGTCTTTCAGGGGATATCTGGGGCCAACGTCCTGACTTTC.

The rearrangement links TRBV6-1 to TRBJ1-3, with D unclear. The V end lost 0 bases, the J end lost 0 bases, and 12 bases lay between the germline ends. Per the germline V gene, CDR1 is MNHNS and CDR2 is SASEGT. The length of the CDR3 is 17 residues. The CDR3 region is CASSEAWGGSSGNTIYF. The CDR3 DNA reads TGTGCCAGCAGTGAAGCCTGGGGAGGCAGCTCTGGAAACACCATATATTTT.

This clone was counted between two and nine times. The rearrangement joins TRBV2 to TRBJ1-6; D may be TRBD1 (6 bases). This CDR3 contains 14 residues. Looked up from germline, CDR1 is SNHLY and CDR2 is FYNNEI. Trimming removed 8 bases at V and 9 bases at J, with 17 bases between. CDR3 protein: CASYPGHLSSPLHF. The CDR3 nucleotides are TGTGCCAGCTATCCGGGACACCTAAGTTCACCCCTCCACTTT.

V gene TRBV5-4 combines with J gene TRBJ1-6; possible D gene TRBD1, 5 bases. The CDR3 extends over 16 amino acids. V dropped 4 bases and J dropped 5 bases, with 16 bases sitting between them. In germline, CDR1 is SGHNT, CDR2 YYREEE (reference sequence). CDR3 protein: CASSLAGRLDNSPLHF. The CDR3 DNA reads TGTGCCAGCAGCCTAGCAGGGAGGCTGGATAATTCACCCCTCCACTTT.

With regard to this clone: An end of the junction differs from the germline gene, which may be a read error. The chain uses TRBV28 and TRBJ1-5, with D possibly TRBD1 on 6 matching bases. Germline lookup yields CDR1 MDHEN and CDR2 SYDVKM. This CDR3 has 14 amino acids. The CDR3 nucleotides read TGTGCCACCAGTTTAAAAGGGGGAAATCAGCCCCAGCATTTT. Amino acid sequence: CATSLKGGNQPQHF. Based on the CDR3 plus reference TRBV28 and TRBJ1-5, the full variable domain is DVKVTQSSRYLVKRTGEKVFLECVQDMDHENMFWYRQDPGLGLRLIYFSYDVKMKEKGDIPEGYSVSREKKERFSLILESASTNQTSMYLCATSLKGGNQPQHFGDGTRLSIL.

This clone appeared a single time. CDR3 sequence (DNA): TGTGCCAGCAGCTTAGCGTGGGGCCCCTCTGGAAACACCATATATTTT. Amino acid sequence: CASSLAWGPSGNTIYF. The V call is TRBV11-2, the J call TRBJ1-3; weak D call: TRBD1 (5 bases). The length of the CDR3 is 16 residues. V was clipped by 1 base and J by 0 bases, with 10 bases between them. CDR1 and CDR2 (germline): SGHAT, FQNNGV.

The V call is TRBV28, the J call TRBJ2-2; a weak D match, TRBD2 (5 bases). The CDR3 spans 15 residues. V lost 3 bases and J lost 1, with 9 bases in between. In germline, CDR1 is MDHEN, CDR2 SYDVKM. The CDR3 sequence is CASSFWTQNTGELFF. Here the CDR3 DNA reads TGTGCCAGCAGTTTTTGGACTCAGAACACCGGGGAGCTGTTTTTT.

The V gene is TRBV7-9, the J gene TRBJ1-4, with TRBD1 identical over 9 bases. After removal of 6 bases from V and 5 bases from J, the junction contained 4 bases not matched to a gene. This CDR3 comprises 14 residues. Looked up from germline, CDR1 is SEHNR and CDR2 is FQNEAQ (reference sequence). The CDR3 region has the DNA TGTGCCAGCAGGCCCGGGACAGGGAATGAAAAACTGTTTTTT. It specifies CASRPGTGNEKLFF.

This chain links TRBV28 with TRBJ2-1; D gene ambiguous. Trimming cost V 5 bases and J 0 bases, with 14 bases left between them. There are 16 residues in the CDR3. The V gene's germline CDR1 is MDHEN and CDR2 SYDVKM. The CDR3 region has the DNA TGTGCCAGCAGTCCCCCCGAGGCAAGCTCCTACAATGAGCAGTTCTTC. This sequence encodes CASSPPEASSYNEQFF.

In this sample, this clone turned up a few times. V is TRBV2 and J is TRBJ2-7; TRBD1 matches 8 bases. The CDR3 is 13 residues long. Germline V gene data show CDR1 as SNHLY and CDR2 as FYNNEI. The J segment lost 5 bases and the V segment lost 7 bases, leaving 7 bases of the junction unmatched. DNA for the CDR3: TGTGCCAGCAATGAGGGACAGGCCCACGAGCAGTACTTC. This encodes CASNEGQAHEQYF.

The chain combines TRBV29-1 with TRBJ2-2, with 9 bases fitting TRBD2. V shed 0 bases, J shed 2 bases, and the junction held 7 bases outside the gene matches. CDR1 SQVTM and CDR2 ANQGSEA come from the germline V gene. CDR3 size: 17 residues. DNA for the CDR3: TGCAGCGTTGAAGATCCGCTAGCGGGATCCAACACCGGGGAGCTGTTTTTT. This translates into CSVEDPLAGSNTGELFF.

The rearrangement uses TRBV4-1 and TRBJ2-2, with no clear D. This CDR3 region has 14 residues. Germline values: CDR1 MGHRA, CDR2 YSYEKL. Trimming stripped 4 bases from V and 4 bases from J, with 10 bases between. As DNA, the CDR3 is TGCGCCAGCAGCCTCCTTTGGCCCACCGGGGAGCTGTTTTTT. Amino acid sequence: CASSLLWPTGELFF.

This clone appeared a single time. V and J are TRBV20-1 and TRBJ1-2, with a tentative D call TRBD1 (6 bases). CDR3 length equals 14 residues. Germline assignment: CDR1 DFQATT and CDR2 SNEGSKA (reference sequence). The V end lost 3 bases, the J end lost 2 bases, and 13 bases lay between the germline ends. The CDR3 reads CSASGDTRNYGYTF. The CDR3 nucleotides read TGCAGTGCTAGTGGGGACACCCGAAACTATGGCTACACCTTC.

The chain links TRBV4-1 to TRBJ1-1, with 9 bases lining up with TRBD1. Germline-derived CDR1 and CDR2 are MGHRA and YSYEKL. V dropped 5 bases and J dropped 0; count of bases not matched to a gene: 7. The CDR3 has 16 residues. This CDR3 reads CASSGRQGGMNTEAFF. The CDR3 nucleotides are TGCGCCAGCAGCGGGCGACAGGGGGGTATGAACACTGAAGCTTTCTTT.

The chain couples TRBV28 to TRBJ1-3; no reliable D call. In germline, CDR1 is MDHEN, CDR2 SYDVKM. V was clipped by 5 bases and J by 0 bases, with 14 bases between them. The CDR3 runs to 16 residues. The CDR3 DNA is TGTGCCAGCAGTCCCGAAAGGAGGGCCTCTGGAAACACCATATATTTT. Protein: CASSPERRASGNTIYF.